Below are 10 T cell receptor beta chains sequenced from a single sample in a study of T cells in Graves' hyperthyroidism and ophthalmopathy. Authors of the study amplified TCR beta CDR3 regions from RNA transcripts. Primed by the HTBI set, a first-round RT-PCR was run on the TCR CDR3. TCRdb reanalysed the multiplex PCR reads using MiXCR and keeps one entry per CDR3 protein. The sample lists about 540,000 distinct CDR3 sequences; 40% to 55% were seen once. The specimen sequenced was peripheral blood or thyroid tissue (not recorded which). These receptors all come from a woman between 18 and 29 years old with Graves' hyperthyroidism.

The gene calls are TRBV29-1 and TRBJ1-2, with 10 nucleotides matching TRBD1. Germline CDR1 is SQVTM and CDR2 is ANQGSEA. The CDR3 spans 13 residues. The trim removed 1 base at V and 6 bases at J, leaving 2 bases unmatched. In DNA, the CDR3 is TGCAGCGTTGAAGCCGGGACAGGGGATGGCTACACCTTC. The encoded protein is CSVEAGTGDGYTF. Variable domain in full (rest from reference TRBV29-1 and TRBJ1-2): SAVISQKPSRDICQRGTSLTIQCQVDSQVTMMFWYRQQPGQSLTLIATANQGSEATYESGFVIDKFPISRPNLTFSTLTVSNMSPEDSSIYLCSVEAGTGDGYTFGSGTRLTVV.

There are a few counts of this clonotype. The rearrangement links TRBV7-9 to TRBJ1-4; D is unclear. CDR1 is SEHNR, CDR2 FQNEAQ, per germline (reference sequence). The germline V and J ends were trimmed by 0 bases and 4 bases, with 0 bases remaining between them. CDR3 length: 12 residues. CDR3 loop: CASSLANEKLFF. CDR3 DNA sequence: TGTGCCAGCAGCTTAGCTAATGAAAAACTGTTTTTT.

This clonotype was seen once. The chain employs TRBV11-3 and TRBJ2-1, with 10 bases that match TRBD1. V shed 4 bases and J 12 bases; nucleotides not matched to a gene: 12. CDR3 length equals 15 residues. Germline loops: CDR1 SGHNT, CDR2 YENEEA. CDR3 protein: CASSSYDGTGDGQFF. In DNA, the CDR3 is TGTGCCAGCAGCTCCTATGACGGGACAGGGGACGGGCAGTTCTTC.

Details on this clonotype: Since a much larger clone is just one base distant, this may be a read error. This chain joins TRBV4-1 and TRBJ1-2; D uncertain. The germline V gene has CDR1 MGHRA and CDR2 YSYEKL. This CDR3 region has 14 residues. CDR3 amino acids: CASSQEGANCGYTF. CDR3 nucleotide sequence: TGTGCCAGCAGCCAAGAGGGCGCTAACTGTGGCTACACCTTC.

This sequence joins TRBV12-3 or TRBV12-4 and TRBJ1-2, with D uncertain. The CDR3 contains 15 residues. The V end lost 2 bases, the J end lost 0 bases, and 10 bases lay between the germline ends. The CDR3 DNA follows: TGTGCCAGCAGTTTACGTCAGGATCCTAACTATGGCTACACCTTC. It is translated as CASSLRQDPNYGYTF.

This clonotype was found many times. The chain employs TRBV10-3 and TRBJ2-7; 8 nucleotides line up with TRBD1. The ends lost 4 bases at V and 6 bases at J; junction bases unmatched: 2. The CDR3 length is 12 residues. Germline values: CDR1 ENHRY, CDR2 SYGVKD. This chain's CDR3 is CAISATGGEQYF. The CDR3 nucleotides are TGTGCCATCAGTGCCACAGGGGGCGAGCAGTACTTC.

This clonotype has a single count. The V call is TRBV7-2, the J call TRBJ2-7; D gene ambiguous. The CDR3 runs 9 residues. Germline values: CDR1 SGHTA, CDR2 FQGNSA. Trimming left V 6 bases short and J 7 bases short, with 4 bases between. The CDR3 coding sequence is TGTGCCAGCAGGAGGGAGCAGTACTTC. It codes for CASRREQYF.

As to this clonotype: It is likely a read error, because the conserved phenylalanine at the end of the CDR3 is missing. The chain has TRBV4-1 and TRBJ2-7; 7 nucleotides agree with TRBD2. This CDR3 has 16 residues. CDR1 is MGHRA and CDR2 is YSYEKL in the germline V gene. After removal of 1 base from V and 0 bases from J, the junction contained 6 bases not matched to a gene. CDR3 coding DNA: TGCGCCAGCAGCCAAGTTGTCGGGACTATCTCCTACGAGCAGTACTCC. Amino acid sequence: CASSQVVGTISYEQYS.

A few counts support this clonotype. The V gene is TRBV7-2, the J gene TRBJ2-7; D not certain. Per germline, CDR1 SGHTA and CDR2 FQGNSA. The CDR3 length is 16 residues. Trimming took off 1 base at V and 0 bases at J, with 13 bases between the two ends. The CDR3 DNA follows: TGTGCCAGCAGCTTAGAATTGCGGAGCCCCTCCTACGAGCAGTACTTC. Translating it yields CASSLELRSPSYEQYF.

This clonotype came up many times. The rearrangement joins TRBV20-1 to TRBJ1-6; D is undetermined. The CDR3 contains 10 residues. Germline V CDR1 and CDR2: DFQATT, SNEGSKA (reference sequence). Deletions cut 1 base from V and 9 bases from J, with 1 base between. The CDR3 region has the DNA TGCAGTGCTAGAGGTTCACCCCTCCACTTT. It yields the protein CSARGSPLHF.